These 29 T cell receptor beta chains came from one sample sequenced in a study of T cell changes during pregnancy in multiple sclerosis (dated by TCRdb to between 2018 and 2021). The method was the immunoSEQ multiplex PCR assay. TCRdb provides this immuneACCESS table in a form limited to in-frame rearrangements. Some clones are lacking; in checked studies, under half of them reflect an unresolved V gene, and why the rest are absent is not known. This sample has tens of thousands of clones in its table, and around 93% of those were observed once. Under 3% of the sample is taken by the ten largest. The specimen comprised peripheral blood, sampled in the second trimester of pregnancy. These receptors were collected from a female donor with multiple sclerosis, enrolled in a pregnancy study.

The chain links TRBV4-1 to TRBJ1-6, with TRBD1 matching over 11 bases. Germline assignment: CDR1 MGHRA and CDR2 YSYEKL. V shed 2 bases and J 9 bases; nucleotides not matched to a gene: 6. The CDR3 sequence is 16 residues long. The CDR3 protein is CASSQTFGQGASPLHF. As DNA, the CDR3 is TGCGCCAGCAGCCAAACTTTCGGACAGGGGGCTTCACCCCTCCACTTT.

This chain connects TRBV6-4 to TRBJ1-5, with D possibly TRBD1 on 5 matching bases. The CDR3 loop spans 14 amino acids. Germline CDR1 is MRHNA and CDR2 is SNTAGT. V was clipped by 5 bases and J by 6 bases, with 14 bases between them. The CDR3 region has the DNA TGTGCCAGCAGTTCAGGGTACGGGGGTCAGCCCCAGCATTTT. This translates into CASSSGYGGQPQHF.

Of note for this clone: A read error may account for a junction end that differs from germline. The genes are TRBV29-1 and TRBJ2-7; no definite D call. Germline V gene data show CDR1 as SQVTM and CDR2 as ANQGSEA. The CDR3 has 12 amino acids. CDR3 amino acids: CSVEGARNEQYF. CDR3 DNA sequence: TGCAGCGTCGAAGGTGCCAGGAACGAGCAGTACTTC.

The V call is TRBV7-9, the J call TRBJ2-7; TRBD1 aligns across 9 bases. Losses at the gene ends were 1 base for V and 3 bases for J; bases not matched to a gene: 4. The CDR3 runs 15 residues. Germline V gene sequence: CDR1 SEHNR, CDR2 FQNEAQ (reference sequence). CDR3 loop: CASSLVGTGFYEQYF. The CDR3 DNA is TGTGCCAGCAGCTTAGTAGGGACAGGGTTCTACGAGCAGTACTTC.

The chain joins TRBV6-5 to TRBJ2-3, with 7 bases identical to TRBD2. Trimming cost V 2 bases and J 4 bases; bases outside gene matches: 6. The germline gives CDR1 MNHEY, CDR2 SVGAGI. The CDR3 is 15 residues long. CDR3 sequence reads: CASSYGGGSADTQYF. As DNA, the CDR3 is TGTGCCAGCAGTTACGGGGGGGGATCTGCAGATACGCAGTATTTT.

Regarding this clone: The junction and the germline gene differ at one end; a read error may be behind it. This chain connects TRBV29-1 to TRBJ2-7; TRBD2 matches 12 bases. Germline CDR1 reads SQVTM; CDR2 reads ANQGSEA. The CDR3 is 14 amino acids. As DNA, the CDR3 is TGCAGCGTGGAAGGACTAGCGGGGAAGCTCGAGCAGTACTTC. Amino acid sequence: CSVEGLAGKLEQYF.

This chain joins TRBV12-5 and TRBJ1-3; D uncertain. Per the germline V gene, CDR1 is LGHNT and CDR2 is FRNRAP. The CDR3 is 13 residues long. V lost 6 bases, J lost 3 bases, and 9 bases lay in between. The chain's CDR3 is CASGPGSGNTIYF. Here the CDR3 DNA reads TGTGCTAGTGGACCCGGGAGTGGAAACACCATATATTTT.

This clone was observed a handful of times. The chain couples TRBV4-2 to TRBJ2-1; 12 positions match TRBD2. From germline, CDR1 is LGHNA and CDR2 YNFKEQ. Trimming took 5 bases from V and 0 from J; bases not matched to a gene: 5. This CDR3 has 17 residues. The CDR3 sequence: CASSTLAGGLSYNEQFF. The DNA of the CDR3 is TGTGCCAGCAGCACACTAGCGGGGGGCCTCTCCTACAATGAGCAGTTCTTC.

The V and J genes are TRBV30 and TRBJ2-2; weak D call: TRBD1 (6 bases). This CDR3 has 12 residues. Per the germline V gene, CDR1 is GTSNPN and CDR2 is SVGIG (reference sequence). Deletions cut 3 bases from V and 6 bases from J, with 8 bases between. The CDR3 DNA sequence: TGTGCCTGGAGAGGACAGTCCGGGGAGCTGTTTTTT. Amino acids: CAWRGQSGELFF. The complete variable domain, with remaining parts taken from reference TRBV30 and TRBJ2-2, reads SQTIHQWPATLVQPVGSPLSLECTVEGTSNPNLYWYRQAAGRGLQLLFYSVGIGQISSEVPQNLSASRPQDRQFILSSKKLLLSDSGFYLCAWRGQSGELFFGEGSRLTVL.

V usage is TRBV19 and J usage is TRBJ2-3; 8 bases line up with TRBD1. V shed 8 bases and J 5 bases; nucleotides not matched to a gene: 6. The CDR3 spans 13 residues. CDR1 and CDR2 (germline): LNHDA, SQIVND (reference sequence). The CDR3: CASSTGAGDTQYF. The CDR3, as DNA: TGTGCCAGTTCGACAGGGGCGGGAGATACGCAGTATTTT.

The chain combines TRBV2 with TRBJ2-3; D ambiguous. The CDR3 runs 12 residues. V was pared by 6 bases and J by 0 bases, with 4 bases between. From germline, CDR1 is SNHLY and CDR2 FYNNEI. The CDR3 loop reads CASSLSTDTQYF. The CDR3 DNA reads TGTGCCAGCAGCCTAAGCACAGATACGCAGTATTTT.

CDR3 amino acids: CASSWDRESSYNEQFF. The DNA for the CDR3 is TGTGCCAGCAGTTGGGACAGGGAAAGCTCCTACAATGAGCAGTTCTTC. This chain connects TRBV6-5 to TRBJ2-1; TRBD1 matches at 9 bases. Losses at the gene ends were 4 bases for V and 0 bases for J; bases not matched to a gene: 4. CDR3 length equals 16 residues. Germline CDR1 MNHEY, CDR2 SVGAGI.

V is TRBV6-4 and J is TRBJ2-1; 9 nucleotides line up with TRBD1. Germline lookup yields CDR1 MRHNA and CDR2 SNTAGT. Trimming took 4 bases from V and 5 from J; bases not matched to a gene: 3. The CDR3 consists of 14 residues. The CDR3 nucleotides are TGTGCCAGCAGTGGGGGGGACAGGGACAATGAGCAGTTCTTC. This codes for CASSGGDRDNEQFF.

The CDR3 nucleotides read TGTGCCAGCAGCCCCCGCGGGGGGTCAGTAGCCCAGTACTTC. This gives the protein CASSPRGGSVAQYF. The chain links TRBV5-8 to TRBJ2-5; 8 nucleotides agree with TRBD2. The CDR3 consists of 14 residues. Germline loops: CDR1 SGHTS, CDR2 YDEGEE. Unmatched junction bases numbered 11, after V lost 4 bases and J lost 9 bases.

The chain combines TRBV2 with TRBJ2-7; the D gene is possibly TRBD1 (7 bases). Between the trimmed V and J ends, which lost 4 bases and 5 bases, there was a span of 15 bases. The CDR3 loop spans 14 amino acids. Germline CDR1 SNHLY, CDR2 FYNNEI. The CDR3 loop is CASSVLQGRNEQYF. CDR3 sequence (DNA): TGTGCCAGCAGTGTCTTACAGGGGAGGAACGAGCAGTACTTC.

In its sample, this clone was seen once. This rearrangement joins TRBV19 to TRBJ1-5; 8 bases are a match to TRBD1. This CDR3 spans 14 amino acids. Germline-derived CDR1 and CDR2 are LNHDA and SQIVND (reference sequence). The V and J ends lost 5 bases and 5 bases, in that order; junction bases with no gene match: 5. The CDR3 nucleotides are TGTGCCAGTAGTGCAGACAGGGGTCATCAGCCCCAGCATTTT. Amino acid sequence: CASSADRGHQPQHF.

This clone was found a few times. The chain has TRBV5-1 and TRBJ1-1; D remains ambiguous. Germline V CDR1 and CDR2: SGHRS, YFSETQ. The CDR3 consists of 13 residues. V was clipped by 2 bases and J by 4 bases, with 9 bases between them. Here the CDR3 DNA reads TGCGCCAGCAGCTTACGCAGCGGCACTGAAGCTTTCTTT. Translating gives CASSLRSGTEAFF.

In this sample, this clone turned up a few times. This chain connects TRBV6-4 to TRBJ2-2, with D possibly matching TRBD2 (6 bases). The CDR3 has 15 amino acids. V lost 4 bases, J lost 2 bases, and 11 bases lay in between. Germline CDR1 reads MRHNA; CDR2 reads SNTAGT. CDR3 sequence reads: CASSGGLGNTGELFF. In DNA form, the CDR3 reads TGTGCCAGCAGTGGGGGACTGGGAAACACCGGGGAGCTGTTTTTT.

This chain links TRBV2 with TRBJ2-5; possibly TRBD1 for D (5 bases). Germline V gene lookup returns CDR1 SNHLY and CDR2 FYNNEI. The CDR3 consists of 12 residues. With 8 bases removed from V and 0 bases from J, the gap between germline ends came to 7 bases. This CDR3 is CASQGYQETQYF. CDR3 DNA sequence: TGTGCCAGCCAGGGTTACCAAGAGACCCAGTACTTC.

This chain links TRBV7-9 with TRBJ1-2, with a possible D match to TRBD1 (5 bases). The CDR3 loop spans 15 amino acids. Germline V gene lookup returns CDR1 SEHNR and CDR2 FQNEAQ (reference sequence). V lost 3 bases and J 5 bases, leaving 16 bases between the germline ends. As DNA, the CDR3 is TGTGCCAGCAGCTTCGGGGAGGGGCCTTGGTATGGCTACACCTTC. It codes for CASSFGEGPWYGYTF.

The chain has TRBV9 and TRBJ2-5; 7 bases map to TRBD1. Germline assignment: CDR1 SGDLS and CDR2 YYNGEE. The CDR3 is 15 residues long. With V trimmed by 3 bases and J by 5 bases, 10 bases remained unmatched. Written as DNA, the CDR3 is TGTGCCAGCAGCGGTACGACAGGGTTAACGGAGACCCAGTACTTC. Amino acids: CASSGTTGLTETQYF.

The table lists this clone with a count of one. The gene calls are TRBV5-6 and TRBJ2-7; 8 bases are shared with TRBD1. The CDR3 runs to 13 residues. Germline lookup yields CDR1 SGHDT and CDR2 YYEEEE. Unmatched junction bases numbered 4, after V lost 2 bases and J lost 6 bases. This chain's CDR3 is CASSFSGGAEQYF. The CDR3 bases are TGTGCCAGCAGCTTCTCAGGGGGCGCCGAGCAGTACTTC.

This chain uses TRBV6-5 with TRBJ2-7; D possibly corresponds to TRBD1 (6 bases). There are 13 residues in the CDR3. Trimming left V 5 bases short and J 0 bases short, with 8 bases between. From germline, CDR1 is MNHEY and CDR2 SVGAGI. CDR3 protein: CASSQGPSYEQYF. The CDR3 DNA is TGTGCCAGCAGTCAGGGGCCCTCCTACGAGCAGTACTTC.

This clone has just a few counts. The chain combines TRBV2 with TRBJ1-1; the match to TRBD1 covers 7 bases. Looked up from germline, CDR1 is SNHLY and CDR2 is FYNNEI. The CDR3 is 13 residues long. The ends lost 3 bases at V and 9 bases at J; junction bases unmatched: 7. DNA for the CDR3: TGTGCCAGCAGTGAGGAAACAGGGGTTAAAGCTTTCTTT. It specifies CASSEETGVKAFF.

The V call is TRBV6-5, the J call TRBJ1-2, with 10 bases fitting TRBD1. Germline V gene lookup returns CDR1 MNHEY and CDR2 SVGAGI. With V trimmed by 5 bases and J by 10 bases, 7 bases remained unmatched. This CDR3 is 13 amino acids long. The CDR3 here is CASSRGQGLDYTF. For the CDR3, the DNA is TGTGCCAGCAGTAGGGGACAGGGGTTAGACTACACCTTC.

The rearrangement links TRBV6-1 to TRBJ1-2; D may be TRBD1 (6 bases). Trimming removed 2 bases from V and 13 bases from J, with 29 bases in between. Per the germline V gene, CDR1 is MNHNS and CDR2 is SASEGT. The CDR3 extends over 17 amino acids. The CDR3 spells CASSEIWGGGMEIFRTF. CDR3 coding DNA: TGTGCCAGCAGTGAAATTTGGGGGGGCGGTATGGAGATCTTTCGCACCTTC.

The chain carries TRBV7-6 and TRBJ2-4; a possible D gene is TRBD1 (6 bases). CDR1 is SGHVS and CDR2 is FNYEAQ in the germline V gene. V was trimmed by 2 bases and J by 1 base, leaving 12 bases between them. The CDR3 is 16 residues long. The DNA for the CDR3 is TGTGCCAGCAGCTTAATCAGGGGTTCTGCCAAAAACATTCAGTACTTC. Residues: CASSLIRGSAKNIQYF.

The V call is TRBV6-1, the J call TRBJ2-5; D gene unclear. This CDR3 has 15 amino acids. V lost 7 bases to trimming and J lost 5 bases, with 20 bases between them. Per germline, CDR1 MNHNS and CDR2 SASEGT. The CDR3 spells CASNPPRWVGETQYF. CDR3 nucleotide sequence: TGTGCCAGCAACCCTCCGCGGTGGGTCGGTGAGACCCAGTACTTC.

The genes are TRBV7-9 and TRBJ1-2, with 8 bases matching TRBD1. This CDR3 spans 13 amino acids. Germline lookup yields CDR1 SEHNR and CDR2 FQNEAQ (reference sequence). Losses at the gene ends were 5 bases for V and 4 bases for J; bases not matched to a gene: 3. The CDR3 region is CASSGQGSYGYTF. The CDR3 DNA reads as TGTGCCAGCAGCGGACAGGGAAGCTATGGCTACACCTTC.